Shown below are 16 T cell receptor beta chains from a single sample sequenced in a study of CD8 T cells in Susac syndrome. Reverse transcription of about 0.5 to 1 ug RNA used random hexamers. TCRdb recomputed calls from the immunoSEQ multiplex PCR reads with MiXCR, one row per CDR3 protein. The sample includes about 130,000 distinct CDR3 sequences, around 94% seen only once; the top ten take approximately 0.2%. Sequencing input: CD8+ T cells from PBMCs. Receptor source: a human donor with Susac syndrome.

The chain is built from TRBV24-1 and TRBJ1-2; D uncertain. CDR3 length equals 11 residues. Germline V CDR1 and CDR2: KGHDR, SFDVKD. The V end lost 11 bases, the J end lost 8 bases, and 14 bases lay between the germline ends. The CDR3 is CAIMDGAGYTF. DNA of the CDR3: TGTGCCATCATGGACGGCGCGGGCTACACCTTC.

The rearrangement joins TRBV6-6 to TRBJ2-7; no clear D. With 5 bases removed from V and 6 bases from J, the gap between germline ends came to 8 bases. Germline loops: CDR1 MNHNY, CDR2 SVGAGI (reference sequence). The CDR3 consists of 11 residues. DNA for the CDR3: TGTGCCAGCAGTCGCGCCTCCGAGCAGTACTTC. It specifies CASSRASEQYF.

This chain joins TRBV12-5 and TRBJ2-7, with D hard to call. Per germline, CDR1 LGHNT and CDR2 FRNRAP. The CDR3 has 14 amino acids. Deletions cut 0 bases from V and 5 bases from J, with 11 bases between. The CDR3 DNA sequence: TGTGCTAGTGGTTTGGTAACACAGCTCCACGAGCAGTACTTC. It specifies CASGLVTQLHEQYF. The full variable domain, its missing parts supplied by reference TRBV12-5 and TRBJ2-7, is DARVTQTPRHKVTEMGQEVTMRCQPILGHNTVFWYRQTMMQGLELLAYFRNRAPLDDSGMPKDRFSAEMPDATLATLKIQPSEPRDSAVYFCASGLVTQLHEQYFGPGTRLTVT.

The genes are TRBV4-1 and TRBJ1-1; a possible D gene is TRBD1 (5 bases). The CDR3 runs to 15 residues. Germline values: CDR1 MGHRA, CDR2 YSYEKL. Trimming stripped 5 bases from V and 4 bases from J, with 17 bases between. The CDR3 region has the DNA TGCGCCAGCAGCAAACCCGGGACCGGATTCACTGAAGCTTTCTTT. It specifies CASSKPGTGFTEAFF.

CDR3 DNA: TGCAGTGCTAGAGTGGAGGGTTGGGACACTGAAGCTTTCTTT. As protein: CSARVEGWDTEAFF. V usage is TRBV20-1 and J usage is TRBJ1-1; unclear D gene. The CDR3 runs 14 residues. The germline CDR1 and CDR2 sequences are DFQATT and SNEGSKA (reference sequence). The ends were cut back, 1 base at V and 3 bases at J, with 12 bases in the middle.

The rearrangement links TRBV4-3 to TRBJ2-1, with 8 bases matching TRBD2. The length of the CDR3 is 15 residues. Germline lookup yields CDR1 LGHNA and CDR2 YSLEER. Unmatched junction bases numbered 3, after V lost 2 bases and J lost 3 bases. The CDR3 loop is CASSQTSGDYNEQFF. Written as DNA, the CDR3 is TGCGCCAGCAGCCAAACTAGCGGAGACTACAATGAGCAGTTCTTC.

This chain uses TRBV7-8 with TRBJ2-3; TRBD2 matches at 12 bases. J was trimmed by 4 bases and V by 2 bases; bases with no gene match: 4. CDR3 length: 16 residues. Germline V gene sequence: CDR1 SGHVS, CDR2 FQNEAQ. The CDR3 DNA reads as TGTGCCAGCAGCTTACGACTAGCGGGGGTCCCAGATACGCAGTATTTT. Amino acid sequence: CASSLRLAGVPDTQYF.

The chain links TRBV7-9 to TRBJ1-6, with D unresolved. This CDR3 is 14 amino acids long. Trimming took 5 bases from V and 10 from J, leaving 15 bases between them. Germline CDR1 SEHNR, CDR2 FQNEAQ (reference sequence). As DNA, the CDR3 is TGTGCCAGCAGCGGGATAGTTGGGCACTCACCCCTCCACTTT. Translating it yields CASSGIVGHSPLHF.

J is TRBJ2-3 and V is TRBV12-3 or TRBV12-4; D is ambiguous. The ends were cut back, 4 bases at V and 1 base at J, with 18 bases in the middle. The CDR3 runs 17 residues. In nucleotides, the CDR3 is TGTGCCAGCAGTTCGGTCATTACAAGAGTCGGCACAGATACGCAGTATTTT. It specifies CASSSVITRVGTDTQYF.

The chain links TRBV3-1 to TRBJ2-5; the D call may be TRBD1 or TRBD2 (6 bases each). Germline CDR1 LGHDT, CDR2 YNNKEL (reference sequence). The V end lost 1 base, the J end lost 5 bases, and 17 bases lay between the germline ends. This CDR3 comprises 16 residues. The DNA of the CDR3 is TGTGCCAGCAGCCAAGTTATCGACGGGGGCGAGGAGACCCAGTACTTC. Translated: CASSQVIDGGEETQYF.

The chain joins TRBV2 to TRBJ2-7; D is unclear. The CDR3 length is 11 residues. Germline CDR1 and CDR2: SNHLY and FYNNEI. Trimming pared 10 bases from V and 3 bases from J, leaving 10 bases between. CDR3 nucleotide sequence: TGTGCCACACGACAATTCTACGAGCAGTACTTC. Translating gives CATRQFYEQYF.

The chain has TRBV3-1 and TRBJ1-1; unclear D gene. CDR1 LGHDT and CDR2 YNNKEL come from the germline V gene (reference sequence). V lost 0 bases to trimming and J lost 0 bases, with 8 bases between them. CDR3 length: 15 amino acids. CDR3 loop: CASSQDPALNTEAFF. Here the CDR3 DNA reads TGTGCCAGCAGCCAAGACCCGGCGCTGAACACTGAAGCTTTCTTT. Full variable domain (remainder filled in from reference TRBV3-1 and TRBJ1-1): DTAVSQTPKYLVTQMGNDKSIKCEQNLGHDTMYWYKQDSKKFLKIMFSYNNKELIINETVPNRFSPKSPDKAHLNLHINSLELGDSAVYFCASSQDPALNTEAFFGQGTRLTVV.

The rearrangement joins TRBV20-1 to TRBJ2-5, with TRBD2 identical over 8 bases. This CDR3 spans 14 amino acids. V was clipped by 5 bases and J by 5 bases; unmatched bases: 10. Germline CDR1 and CDR2: DFQATT and SNEGSKA (reference sequence). The CDR3 loop reads CSADSGSGRETQYF. CDR3 DNA sequence: TGCAGTGCTGACAGCGGGAGTGGTCGGGAGACCCAGTACTTC.

V gene TRBV7-9 combines with J gene TRBJ2-4; 11 nucleotides line up with TRBD2. Germline lookup yields CDR1 SEHNR and CDR2 FQNEAQ (reference sequence). After removal of 5 bases from V and 11 bases from J, the junction contained 11 bases not matched to a gene. This CDR3 comprises 15 residues. The CDR3 sequence: CASSTTLAGDGVQYF. DNA for the CDR3: TGTGCCAGCAGCACCACACTAGCGGGGGACGGGGTTCAGTACTTC.

The count of this clonotype is one. The rearrangement links TRBV27 to TRBJ2-1; 12 bases map to TRBD2. The germline V gene encodes CDR1 MNHEY and CDR2 SMNVEV (reference sequence). V lost 5 bases to trimming and J lost 8 bases; unmatched junction nucleotides: 13. The CDR3 length is 17 residues. Here the CDR3 reads CASSKLASGGGEDEQFF. The CDR3 bases are TGTGCCAGCAGTAAGTTGGCTAGCGGGGGGGGAGAGGATGAGCAGTTCTTC.

This chain links TRBV11-2 with TRBJ2-1; 10 positions match TRBD2. CDR1 and CDR2 (germline): SGHAT, FQNNGV. This CDR3 has 15 amino acids. The junction had 2 bases not matched to a gene; V was cut back by 3 bases and J by 3 bases. The chain's CDR3 is CASSFVAGGYNEQFF. In DNA, the CDR3 is TGTGCCAGCAGCTTTGTAGCGGGGGGCTACAATGAGCAGTTCTTC.